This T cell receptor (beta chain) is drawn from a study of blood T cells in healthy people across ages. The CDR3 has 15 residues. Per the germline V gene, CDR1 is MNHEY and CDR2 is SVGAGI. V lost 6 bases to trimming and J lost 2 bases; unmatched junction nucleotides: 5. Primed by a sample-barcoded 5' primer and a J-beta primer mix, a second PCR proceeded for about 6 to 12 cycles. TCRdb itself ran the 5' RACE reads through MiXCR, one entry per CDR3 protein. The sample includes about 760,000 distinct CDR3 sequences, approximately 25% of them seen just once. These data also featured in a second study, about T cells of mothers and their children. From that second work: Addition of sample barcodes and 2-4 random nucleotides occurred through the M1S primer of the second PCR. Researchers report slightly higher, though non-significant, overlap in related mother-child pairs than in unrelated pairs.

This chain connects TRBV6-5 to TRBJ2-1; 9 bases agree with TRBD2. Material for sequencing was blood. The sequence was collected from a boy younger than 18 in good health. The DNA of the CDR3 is TGTGCCAGCAGACCTAGCGGGAACACCTACAATGAGCAGTTCTTC. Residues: CASRPSGNTYNEQFF.